This T cell receptor (beta chain) came from a study of OX40 agonist ivuxolimab in advanced cancers. Study-level background: With ivuxolimab, an agonistic anti-OX40 (CD134) antibody, patients were treated. Prior therapy, whether anti-PD-1, anti-PD-L1 or anti-CTLA-4, was allowed, and 40% had some.

The repertoire was sequenced with immunoSEQ multiplex PCR; TCRdb's copy has only in-frame clones and lacks some. The repertoire holds nearly 80,000 clones, with around 80% as singletons. The sample here was CD4+ or CD8+ T cells sorted from blood, taken in a trial of the OX40 agonist ivuxolimab. This TCR came from an adult with an advanced solid tumor such as melanoma, head and neck, liver or kidney cancer.

CDR3 bases: TGTGCCAGCAGCCCAGAGGGGTACTATGGCTACACCTTC. Its translation is CASSPEGYYGYTF. The J gene is TRBJ1-2, the V gene TRBV7-9; TRBD1 might be the D (5 bases). The germline V gene has CDR1 SEHNR and CDR2 FQNEAQ (reference sequence). V lost 5 bases, J lost 3 bases, and 10 bases lay in between. This CDR3 is built from 13 residues. Full variable domain (missing parts from reference TRBV7-9 and TRBJ1-2): DTGVSQNPRHKITKRGQNVTFRCDPISEHNRLYWYRQTLGQGPEFLTYFQNEAQLEKSRLLSDRFSAERPKGSFSTLEIQRTEQGDSAMYLCASSPEGYYGYTFGSGTRLTVV.